This T cell receptor (beta chain) came from a study of blood T cells in healthy people across ages (dated by TCRdb to between 2015 and 2017). Some background on the complete study: In model experiments, roughly one uniquely barcoded TCR beta cDNA molecule per two T cells was captured by template switching. The study measured age-related changes in TCR beta repertoire diversity using deep sequencing normalized with unique cDNA molecular identifiers. The donors were divided into four age groups: young (average about 15 years), middle-aged (around 41), aged (approximately 62) and long-lived (roughly 86). Donors of different ages were randomly distributed across sequencing lanes to avoid experimental bias. Using the same blood draw, the study looked at two additional independent replicas of 1 million unique cDNA reads for two donors, one aged 18 to 30 and the other aged 80 or older. General conclusions and limits of the study: Because profiling used bulk unsorted PBMCs, naive and antigen-experienced compartments could not be compared conclusively. Estimates of total diversity from one million sequenced T cells were regarded as lower bounds and underestimates. As age increased, observed TCR beta diversity per million T cells dropped in a roughly linear way, and a significant reduction was already evident by age roughly 40. There was a strong correlation between observed TCR beta diversity and the percentage of naive T cells measured by flow cytometry. Because donor CMV infection status was unknown, age-related changes in expanded clonotypes were potentially confounded. Compared with the aged group, more naive CD4+ T cells, fewer expanded clones and increased TCR diversity were shown by the long-lived group, suggesting age selection.

The library came from 5' RACE. The reads were generated on an Illumina HiSeq 2500. A second PCR of roughly 7 to 11 cycles was performed with a sample-barcoded 5' primer and a J-beta primer mix. A unique molecular identifier was introduced onto each TCR beta cDNA molecule by a template-switch 5' adaptor carrying 12 random nucleotides. Each sample yielded at least 2.5 million CDR3-containing paired-end reads. All of the RNA was converted into first-strand cDNA using the Mint cDNA synthesis kit, with a TRBC-specific oligonucleotide serving as the primer. Following uracil-DNA glycosylase treatment, a first 18-cycle PCR with universal primers M1SS and BC2_uni_R was performed on all cDNA. Turning to the authors' computational methods: For normalization, 1 million high-quality reads were randomly selected from each sample, with every read carrying a distinct molecular identifier. Instead of being binned into consensus sequences, reads with shared molecular identifiers were discarded. MiTCR, run with a Q25 quality threshold and the strictest error-elimination algorithm, handled CDR3 identification, clonotype clustering and error correction. A nonparametric unseen species model using Euler transformation provided a lower-bound estimate of total TCR beta diversity. TCRdb reprocessed the public reads (quality trimming at Q25 with fastp, clone calling with MiXCR) and kept in-frame beta chains. All rows with the same CDR3 protein become a single entry with the most common DNA and genes. The V and J calls and clone size come from TCRdb's table, not from the authors' own analysis. The sample yields over 1,200,000 distinct CDR3 sequences; approximately 59% were counted once. Clones ranked in the top ten supply about 6.7% of the sample.

This clonotype was seen a few times. What this receptor recognizes is not known. Nothing much larger sits one base from this clone, and base qualities are not available. The CDR3 spans 14 residues, from the cysteine through the phenylalanine. CDR3 DNA only is kept here, 42 bases in frame from base 1. Ends trimmed: V by 5 bases, J by 5 bases; bases unmatched to a gene: 5. Systemically healthy Caucasian individuals from Russia, over 30 in total and aged 6 to 90 years, were included as donors. Roughly 10 milliliters of peripheral blood were collected from each donor into EDTA-treated Vacutainer tubes. PBMCs were isolated by Ficoll-Paque density-gradient centrifugation, with at least 6.5 million obtained per sample. Total RNA was extracted from PBMCs with Trizol reagent, with at least 6 micrograms obtained per sample. For every donor, flow cytometry on a PBMC aliquot measured the percentage of naive CD45RAhigh/CD27high T cells.

The chain joins TRBV12-3 or TRBV12-4 to TRBJ2-7; TRBD2 agrees with 11 junctional bases. This TCR derives from a man younger than 35 in good health. The specimen was blood. The DNA sequence is TGTGCCAGCAGTCCCACTAGCGGGAGAGACGAGCAGTACTTC. Protein translation: CASSPTSGRDEQYF.